Described below is a single T cell receptor beta chain sequence and its context. The data were obtained in a study of blood T cell repertoires in COVID-19. Study-wide background: COVID-19 samples collected from the United States, Italy and Spain covered acute and convalescent phases.

The method was immunoSEQ multiplex PCR; TCRdb's version includes in-frame clones alone and lacks a portion of them. The sample includes around 280,000 clones, around 85% seen only once; the top ten take around 4.1%. After removal of 3 bases from V and 6 bases from J, the junction contained 10 bases not matched to a gene. The CDR3 has 17 amino acids. CDR1 and CDR2 from the germline V gene are LGHDT and YNNKEL (reference sequence). The TCR sequence derives from a woman aged 45-60 years with active or convalescent COVID-19. The genes are TRBV3-1 (or the pseudogene TRBV3-2) and TRBJ2-7, with 14 bases aligning to TRBD2. The sequenced sample was peripheral blood. Written as DNA, the CDR3 is TGTGCCAGCAGCCAGAGACTAGCGGGAGGGCTCCCCCGCGAGCAGTACTTC. Translated, it gives CASSQRLAGGLPREQYF.